The 23 T cell receptor beta chains below all came from one sample that was sequenced in a study of B cell selection in AIRE deficiency. CD4+CD127+ cells were sorted as the conventional CD4 T cells. Data came from immunoSEQ multiplex PCR; TCRdb stores just in-frame clones and leaves some out. Here the sample spans fewer than 30,000 clones, less than 97% being singletons. What was sequenced was CD4+CD127+ conventional T cells sorted from PBMCs. The receptor set was obtained from a human donor in good health.

This clone was seen once. The chain has TRBV5-4 and TRBJ2-2; maybe TRBD1 (6 bases). Germline values: CDR1 SGHNT, CDR2 YYREEE (reference sequence). Trimming removed 10 bases at V and 7 bases at J, with 20 bases between. The CDR3 contains 14 residues. The CDR3 sequence is CAAAVKGEGGELFF. CDR3 nucleotides: TGTGCCGCAGCAGTAAAGGGGGAAGGCGGGGAGCTGTTTTTT.

This rearrangement joins TRBV5-1 to TRBJ2-5; TRBD1 aligns across 9 bases. CDR1 SGHRS and CDR2 YFSETQ come from the germline V gene. With 9 bases clipped from V and 1 base from J, the junction kept 13 bases outside the gene matches. The CDR3 length is 16 residues. As DNA, the CDR3 is TGCGCCACCACAGGGGGCCCGGACAGGGTCCAAGAGACCCAGTACTTC. Amino acids: CATTGGPDRVQETQYF. Drawing the rest from reference TRBV5-1 and TRBJ2-5, the complete variable domain is KAGVTQTPRYLIKTRGQQVTLSCSPISGHRSVSWYQQTPGQGLQFLFEYFSETQRNKGNFPGRFSGRQFSNSRSEMNVSTLELGDSALYLCATTGGPDRVQETQYFGPGTRLLVL.

The gene calls are TRBV28 and TRBJ1-2; 12 bases are a match to TRBD1. V was pared by 5 bases and J by 6 bases, with 7 bases of the junction left unmatched. The CDR3 consists of 15 residues. Germline V gene sequence: CDR1 MDHEN, CDR2 SYDVKM. CDR3 loop: CASSPRDRGLHGYTF. The CDR3 coding sequence is TGTGCCAGCAGTCCCCGGGACAGGGGGCTACATGGCTACACCTTC.

The chain employs TRBV30 and TRBJ2-1; D gene ambiguous. V was clipped by 2 bases and J by 10 bases, with 15 bases between them. CDR1 is GTSNPN and CDR2 is SVGIG in the germline V gene (reference sequence). CDR3 length: 13 residues. CDR3 in DNA: TGTGCCTGGAGTTCTTCTTCATCGGGCGAGCAGTTCTTC. Translation: CAWSSSSSGEQFF.

The chain recombines TRBV30 with TRBJ1-4, with D tentatively TRBD1 (6 bases). V was pared by 5 bases and J by 4 bases, with 14 bases between. The CDR3 has 14 amino acids. Germline V lookup: CDR1 GTSNPN, CDR2 SVGIG (reference sequence). In nucleotides, the CDR3 is TGTGCCTGGGATCCGGGACACTATAATGAAAAACTGTTTTTT. Translation: CAWDPGHYNEKLFF.

J is TRBJ2-2 and V is TRBV7-6; TRBD2 is a possible D gene (6 bases). V dropped 2 bases and J dropped 4 bases, with 17 bases sitting between them. The V gene's germline CDR1 is SGHVS and CDR2 FNYEAQ. The CDR3 runs 17 residues. The DNA of the CDR3 is TGTGCCAGCAGCTTAAGGTCTAGTTTGGGGGGCACCGGGGAGCTGTTTTTT. Its protein is CASSLRSSLGGTGELFF.

The chain joins TRBV10-3 to TRBJ2-5, with TRBD1 as a possible D gene (6 bases). The germline gives CDR1 ENHRY, CDR2 SYGVKD. Trimming took 5 bases from V and 0 from J, leaving 10 bases between them. The CDR3 covers 14 residues. CDR3 bases: TGTGCCATCAGTTCCGGGACATACCAAGAGACCCAGTACTTC. It yields the protein CAISSGTYQETQYF.

This chain joins TRBV9 and TRBJ1-1; D gene uncertain. The CDR3 contains 12 residues. Germline CDR1 and CDR2: SGDLS and YYNGEE. Trimming stripped 4 bases from V and 7 bases from J, with 11 bases between. Written as DNA, the CDR3 is TGTGCCAGCAGCCGGGCTTGGGGTGAAGCTTTCTTT. As protein: CASSRAWGEAFF.

This chain connects TRBV27 to TRBJ2-3; perhaps D is TRBD1 or TRBD2 (5 bases each). The V gene lost 2 bases and the J gene lost 2 bases, with 17 bases spanning the gap. CDR1 and CDR2 from the germline V gene are MNHEY and SMNVEV (reference sequence). The CDR3 extends over 17 amino acids. CDR3 nucleotides: TGTGCCAGCAGTTTAAAGGCCCCAGGGACGTTCACAGATACGCAGTATTTT. Residues: CASSLKAPGTFTDTQYF.

The chain combines TRBV5-6 with TRBJ1-5, with 7 bases that match TRBD1. The V and J ends lost 1 base and 7 bases, in that order; junction bases with no gene match: 5. CDR3 length: 14 residues. In germline, CDR1 is SGHDT, CDR2 YYEEEE. DNA for the CDR3: TGTGCCAGCAGCTTGAACAGGGGCGGGCAGCCCCAGCATTTT. Translation gives CASSLNRGGQPQHF.

The chain joins TRBV11-2 to TRBJ1-2; 9 positions match TRBD1. Unmatched junction bases numbered 6, after V lost 6 bases and J lost 4 bases. The CDR3 contains 14 residues. Germline values: CDR1 SGHAT, CDR2 FQNNGV. The CDR3 nucleotides are TGTGCCAGCAGTTTTACAGGGGGCGGCTATGGCTACACCTTC. Translation: CASSFTGGGYGYTF.

This chain links TRBV11-3 with TRBJ1-1; D is undetermined. The germline gives CDR1 SGHNT, CDR2 YENEEA. V was clipped by 1 base and J by 3 bases, with 6 bases between them. CDR3 length: 13 amino acids. In nucleotides, the CDR3 is TGTGCCAGCAGCTTAGTAGGGCACACTGAAGCTTTCTTT. Translation: CASSLVGHTEAFF. The variable domain in full, completed from reference TRBV11-3 and TRBJ1-1, reads EAGVVQSPRYKIIEKKQPVAFWCNPISGHNTLYWYLQNLGQGPELLIRYENEEAVDDSQLPKDRFSAERLKGVDSTLKIQPAELGDSAVYLCASSLVGHTEAFFGQGTRLTVV.

The chain joins TRBV10-3 to TRBJ1-1; D gene uncertain. Germline loops: CDR1 ENHRY, CDR2 SYGVKD. The CDR3 runs 13 residues. Trimming left V 3 bases short and J 1 base short, with 6 bases between. CDR3 residues: CAISESENTEAFF. CDR3 nucleotides: TGTGCCATCAGTGAATCAGAGAACACTGAAGCTTTCTTT.

The V call is TRBV15, the J call TRBJ2-7; 7 bases align to TRBD2. The CDR3 loop spans 14 amino acids. Germline V gene lookup returns CDR1 LNHNV and CDR2 YYDKDF (reference sequence). The trim removed 0 bases at V and 3 bases at J, leaving 2 bases unmatched. CDR3 bases: TGTGCCACCAGCAGAGACCTAGCGGTCTACGAGCAGTACTTC. Translated, it gives CATSRDLAVYEQYF.

The chain links TRBV5-1 to TRBJ2-5, with D tentatively TRBD1 or TRBD2 (5 bases each). The CDR3 consists of 16 residues. Germline lookup yields CDR1 SGHRS and CDR2 YFSETQ. The V and J ends lost 0 bases and 4 bases respectively, with 16 bases between them. The chain's CDR3 is CASSLAAGSGRETQYF. Here the CDR3 DNA reads TGCGCCAGCAGCTTGGCGGCAGGGAGTGGTAGAGAGACCCAGTACTTC.

The rearrangement links TRBV7-8 to TRBJ2-1; the D gene is possibly TRBD2 (5 bases). The CDR3 is 12 residues long. The V end lost 10 bases, the J end lost 10 bases, and 17 bases lay between the germline ends. CDR1 is SGHVS, CDR2 FQNEAQ, per germline. As DNA, the CDR3 is TGTGCCACCGCGGGCAGTGGCACGGAGCAGTTCTTC. Amino acid sequence: CATAGSGTEQFF.

The genes are TRBV7-6 and TRBJ1-4, with D unclear. V gave up 7 bases and J gave up 6 bases, with 18 bases separating them. This CDR3 has 15 residues. Germline lookup yields CDR1 SGHVS and CDR2 FNYEAQ. For the CDR3, the DNA is TGTGCCAGCACCTGGGCCGGCAGGAGTCATGAAAAACTGTTTTTT. This gives the protein CASTWAGRSHEKLFF.

The V and J genes are TRBV20-1 and TRBJ2-7, with no clear D. The CDR3 has 10 amino acids. In germline, CDR1 is DFQATT, CDR2 SNEGSKA (reference sequence). The V end was cut by 0 bases, the J end by 7 bases, with 4 bases between. CDR3: CSARDQEQYF. CDR3 DNA: TGCAGTGCTAGAGACCAAGAGCAGTACTTC.

The V call is TRBV19, the J call TRBJ2-1; 10 positions agree with TRBD1. The CDR3 totals 14 residues. Germline V lookup: CDR1 LNHDA, CDR2 SQIVND (reference sequence). Unmatched junction bases numbered 7, after V lost 4 bases and J lost 10 bases. The CDR3 sequence is CASSKSRTGGEQFF. The CDR3 region has the DNA TGTGCCAGTAGTAAATCGCGGACAGGGGGGGAGCAGTTCTTC.

The gene calls are TRBV2 and TRBJ1-4; 11 bases map to TRBD1. Per germline, CDR1 SNHLY and CDR2 FYNNEI. The V segment lost 6 bases and the J segment 7 bases; nucleotides outside the gene matches: 7. The CDR3 has 15 residues. The CDR3 spells CASSGDGTGGEKLFF. The CDR3 coding sequence is TGTGCCAGCAGCGGGGATGGGACAGGGGGTGAAAAACTGTTTTTT.

V usage is TRBV27 and J usage is TRBJ2-1; 14 nucleotides align to TRBD2. Germline V gives CDR1 MNHEY, CDR2 SMNVEV (reference sequence). J was trimmed by 10 bases and V by 5 bases; bases with no gene match: 4. This CDR3 region has 14 residues. CDR3 DNA: TGTGCCAGCAGTACGGGACTAGCGGGGGCCGAGCAGTTCTTC. Its translation is CASSTGLAGAEQFF.

CDR3 residues: CASSYRDSPLHF. Here the CDR3 DNA reads TGTGCCAGTAGTTACAGGGATTCACCCCTCCACTTT. The V gene is TRBV19, the J gene TRBJ1-6, with D maybe TRBD1 (6 bases). CDR3 length equals 12 residues. Germline V gene sequence: CDR1 LNHDA, CDR2 SQIVND (reference sequence). Between the trimmed V and J ends, which lost 5 bases and 8 bases, there was a span of 7 bases.

The gene calls are TRBV27 and TRBJ2-1; TRBD2 aligns across 8 bases. This CDR3 spans 15 amino acids. The germline gives CDR1 MNHEY, CDR2 SMNVEV (reference sequence). Unmatched junction bases numbered 9, after V lost 7 bases and J lost 4 bases. CDR3 sequence (DNA): TGTGCCAGCACAGCCCTAACTAGCGGATACAATGAGCAGTTCTTC. As protein: CASTALTSGYNEQFF.